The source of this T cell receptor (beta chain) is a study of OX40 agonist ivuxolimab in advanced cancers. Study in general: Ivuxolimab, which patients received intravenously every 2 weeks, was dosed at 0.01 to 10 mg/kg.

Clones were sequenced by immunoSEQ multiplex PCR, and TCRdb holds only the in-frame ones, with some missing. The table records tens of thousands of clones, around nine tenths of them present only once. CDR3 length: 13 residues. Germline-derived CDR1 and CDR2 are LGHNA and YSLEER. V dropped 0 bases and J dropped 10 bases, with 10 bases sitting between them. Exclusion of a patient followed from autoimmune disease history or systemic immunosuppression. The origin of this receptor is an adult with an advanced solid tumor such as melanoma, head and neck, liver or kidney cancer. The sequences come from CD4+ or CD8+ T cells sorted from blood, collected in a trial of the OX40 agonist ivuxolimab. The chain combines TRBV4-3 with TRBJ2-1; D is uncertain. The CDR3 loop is CASSQDGAVEQFF. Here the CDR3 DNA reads TGCGCCAGCAGCCAAGATGGTGCGGTCGAGCAGTTCTTC.